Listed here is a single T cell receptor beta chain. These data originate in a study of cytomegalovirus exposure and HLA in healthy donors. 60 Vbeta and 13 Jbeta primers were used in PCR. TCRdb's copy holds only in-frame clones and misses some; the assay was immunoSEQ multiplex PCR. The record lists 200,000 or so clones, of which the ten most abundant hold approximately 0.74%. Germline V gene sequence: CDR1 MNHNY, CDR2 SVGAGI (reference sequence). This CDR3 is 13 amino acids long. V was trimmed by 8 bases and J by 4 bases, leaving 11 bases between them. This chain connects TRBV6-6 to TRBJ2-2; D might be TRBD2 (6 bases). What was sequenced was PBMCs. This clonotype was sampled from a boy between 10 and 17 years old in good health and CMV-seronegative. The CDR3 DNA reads TGTGCCAGCGAGTACGGGGGCACCGGGGAGCTGTTTTTT. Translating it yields CASEYGGTGELFF.